The 16 T cell receptor beta chains below were found in one sample sequenced in a study of blood T cell repertoires in COVID-19. Profiling relied on immunoSEQ multiplex PCR, and the TCRdb table lists in-frame clones only, not all of them. The sample lists about 91,000 clones, 85% to 90% seen once, with roughly 8.1% in the top ten. The specimen was peripheral blood. The receptor source for this set is a woman in her 70s with acute or convalescent COVID-19.

The V call is TRBV5-1, the J call TRBJ1-3; D is perhaps TRBD1 (6 bases). V lost 0 bases and J lost 0, with 13 bases in between. CDR1 is SGHRS and CDR2 is YFSETQ in the germline V gene. The CDR3 sequence is 17 residues long. CDR3 nucleotides: TGCGCCAGCAGCTTGGGTCCAGGGGCCGACTCTGGAAACACCATATATTTT. Its protein product is CASSLGPGADSGNTIYF.

In its sample, this clone was seen a few times. This sequence joins TRBV3-1 (or the pseudogene TRBV3-2) and TRBJ2-2; 7 positions agree with TRBD1. The J segment lost 1 base and the V segment lost 1 base, leaving 3 bases of the junction unmatched. Germline assignment: CDR1 LGHDT and CDR2 YNNKEL (reference sequence). The CDR3 spans 16 residues. This CDR3 is CASSQVAGGNTGELFF. For the CDR3, the DNA is TGTGCCAGCAGCCAAGTGGCAGGGGGGAACACCGGGGAGCTGTTTTTT.

The V and J genes are TRBV4-1 and TRBJ2-7, with 8 bases fitting TRBD2. CDR3 length: 17 residues. The germline gives CDR1 MGHRA, CDR2 YSYEKL. The V and J ends lost 1 base and 4 bases, in that order; junction bases with no gene match: 12. The CDR3: CASSQVHGAGVFYEQYF. DNA for the CDR3: TGCGCCAGCAGCCAAGTTCATGGAGCGGGAGTATTTTACGAGCAGTACTTC.

The rearrangement links TRBV28 to TRBJ1-2; maybe TRBD1 (6 bases). Germline V lookup: CDR1 MDHEN, CDR2 SYDVKM. V was cut by 6 bases and J by 0 bases, with 17 bases left in between. This CDR3 has 16 residues. As DNA, the CDR3 is TGTGCCAGCAGCTACCCCCTAGGACAGTCTAACTATGGCTACACCTTC. Its translation is CASSYPLGQSNYGYTF.

The V and J genes are TRBV14 and TRBJ1-6; D unresolved. Trimming shortened V by 0 bases and J by 10 bases, and 16 bases separated the two germline ends. CDR3 length: 16 amino acids. Per germline, CDR1 SGHDN and CDR2 FVKESK. CDR3 nucleotides: TGTGCCAGCAGCCAAGAAAGCCCCCTCGGGTCCTCACCCCTCCACTTT. This encodes CASSQESPLGSSPLHF.

This chain joins TRBV10-3 and TRBJ2-1; TRBD2 matches at 7 bases. This CDR3 spans 16 amino acids. The germline V gene encodes CDR1 ENHRY and CDR2 SYGVKD. Trimming removed 1 base from V and 8 bases from J; junction bases left unmatched: 11. CDR3 amino acids: CAISELRERVSDEQFF. CDR3 DNA sequence: TGTGCCATCAGTGAGTTGCGGGAGCGGGTTTCCGATGAGCAGTTCTTC.

Only a few counts were recorded for this clone. The chain uses TRBV5-8 and TRBJ2-7; 10 nucleotides match TRBD1. CDR1 is SGHTS, CDR2 YDEGEE, per germline. V dropped 5 bases and J dropped 3; count of bases not matched to a gene: 2. This CDR3 is built from 13 residues. The CDR3 DNA reads as TGTGCCAGCAGAGGGACAGGGGACTACGAGCAGTACTTC. Its translation is CASRGTGDYEQYF.

This chain joins TRBV20-1 and TRBJ2-1; perhaps TRBD1 as D (6 bases). CDR3 length equals 10 residues. CDR1 and CDR2 (germline): DFQATT, SNEGSKA (reference sequence). Between the trimmed V and J ends, which lost 3 bases and 9 bases, there was a span of 6 bases. Here the CDR3 DNA reads TGCAGTGCTAGCAGGGGTGAGCAGTTCTTC. It encodes CSASRGEQFF.

The chain has TRBV19 and TRBJ2-1; 8 bases align to TRBD2. CDR1 is LNHDA, CDR2 SQIVND, per germline (reference sequence). CDR3 length equals 15 residues. The trim removed 5 bases at V and 3 bases at J, leaving 6 bases unmatched. The CDR3 bases are TGTGCCAGTAGTTCGGACGGGGGGGTCTACAATGAGCAGTTCTTC. It yields the protein CASSSDGGVYNEQFF.

The V call is TRBV27, the J call TRBJ1-4; D possibly corresponds to TRBD1 (5 bases). The CDR3 consists of 14 residues. V was pared by 5 bases and J by 6 bases, with 13 bases between. CDR1 MNHEY and CDR2 SMNVEV come from the germline V gene (reference sequence). CDR3 bases: TGTGCCAGCAGTCAAGGAGGGGTTTATGAAAAACTGTTTTTT. Its translation is CASSQGGVYEKLFF.

This chain links TRBV18 with TRBJ2-7, with TRBD1 matching 7 bases. Germline V gene lookup returns CDR1 KGHSH and CDR2 LQKENI. Losses at the gene ends were 2 bases for V and 5 bases for J; bases not matched to a gene: 6. The CDR3 totals 14 residues. CDR3 sequence reads: CASSPRGRLNEQYF. CDR3 sequence (DNA): TGTGCCAGCTCACCAAGGGGGCGGCTTAACGAGCAGTACTTC.

The chain joins TRBV7-2 to TRBJ2-3; D uncertain. V lost 6 bases and J 2 bases, leaving 12 bases between the germline ends. Germline V gives CDR1 SGHTA, CDR2 FQGNSA. The CDR3 has 14 amino acids. The chain's CDR3 is CASRPRDTTDTQYF. DNA of the CDR3: TGTGCCAGCAGGCCTCGAGATACCACAGATACGCAGTATTTT.

CDR3 protein: CSASRGLARSYNEQFF. The CDR3 DNA reads as TGCAGTGCTAGTAGGGGACTAGCGCGCTCCTACAATGAGCAGTTCTTC. The V gene is TRBV20-1, the J gene TRBJ2-1; 10 bases line up with TRBD2. The CDR3 has 16 amino acids. Germline trimming cut 3 bases from V and 0 bases from J; bases unmatched to any gene: 5. Germline loops: CDR1 DFQATT, CDR2 SNEGSKA (reference sequence).

This clone was observed once. The V call is TRBV27, the J call TRBJ2-7; maybe TRBD2 (7 bases). Germline V CDR1 and CDR2: MNHEY, SMNVEV (reference sequence). Deletions cut 9 bases from V and 3 bases from J, with 21 bases between. This CDR3 is built from 15 residues. CDR3 residues: CASSLGGAFNYEQYF. The CDR3 DNA reads as TGTGCCAGTTCACTGGGGGGGGCGTTTAACTACGAGCAGTACTTC.

The chain has TRBV11-2 and TRBJ1-4; D may be TRBD1 (5 bases). V lost 1 base and J 7 bases, leaving 16 bases between the germline ends. CDR1 is SGHAT and CDR2 is FQNNGV in the germline V gene. The CDR3 is 16 residues long. The CDR3 coding sequence is TGTGCCAGCAGCTTAGGTTGGAGGGGATCTGGTGAAAAACTGTTTTTT. Protein product: CASSLGWRGSGEKLFF.

V usage is TRBV5-8 and J usage is TRBJ2-1; 11 nucleotides match TRBD2. From germline, CDR1 is SGHTS and CDR2 YDEGEE. The CDR3 length is 19 residues. The J segment lost 4 bases and the V segment lost 0 bases, leaving 12 bases of the junction unmatched. CDR3 region: CASSLGVSVAGGPYNEQFF. CDR3 nucleotide sequence: TGTGCCAGCAGCTTGGGTGTCTCCGTAGCGGGAGGGCCTTACAATGAGCAGTTCTTC.